This record covers a single TCR beta chain. The data were taken from a study of cytotoxic CD8 clonotypes in ibrutinib-treated CLL. Study overall: Included were about a dozen relapsed/refractory and approximately 15 treatment-naive patients, of whom some 17 were IGHV unmutated. Outcomes included around 25 partial and 2 complete responses; after median roughly six years, roughly 14 stayed remitted and some twelve progressed.

About 2 micrograms of genomic DNA came from cryopreserved PBMCs for TCR beta libraries. Assay: immunoSEQ multiplex PCR; the TCRdb copy retains only in-frame clones and omits some. This table has about 68,000 clones, under 70% appearing once. Trimming took 0 bases from V and 4 from J, leaving 11 bases between them. Germline lookup yields CDR1 SGDLS and CDR2 YYNGEE. This CDR3 spans 15 amino acids. The sequencing here drew on PBMCs, taken after 12 months of ibrutinib treatment. The TCR originated in a human donor with chronic lymphocytic leukemia. This rearrangement joins TRBV9 to TRBJ2-1; D unclear. The CDR3 DNA reads as TGTGCCAGCAGCGTAGGACGGCAGAATTACAATGAGCAGTTCTTC. Residues: CASSVGRQNYNEQFF.